One TCR beta chain is described in this entry. This specimen comes from a study of T-cell reconstitution after alpha-beta-depleted transplantation in children. Germline loops: CDR1 SQVTM, CDR2 ANQGSEA. This CDR3 is 15 amino acids long. Trimming stripped 2 bases from V and 3 bases from J, with 16 bases between. Library preparation (for TCRbeta) was performed with unique molecular identifiers. TCRdb independently ran MiXCR on the PCR reads; one entry per CDR3 protein. Found here are 640,000 or so distinct CDR3 sequences, roughly 17% of them singletons; the top ten hold 0.9% to 1.2%. This sequence was found in a human donor who donated a stem cell graft to a child with acute myeloid leukemia. The specimen was PBMCs from the stem cell graft donor, collected from the stem cell graft. This rearrangement joins TRBV29-1 to TRBJ1-2; possible D gene TRBD1, 6 bases. CDR3 region: CSVESRGGPDYGYTF. The CDR3 DNA is TGCAGCGTTGAATCAAGGGGGGGTCCGGACTATGGCTACACCTTC.